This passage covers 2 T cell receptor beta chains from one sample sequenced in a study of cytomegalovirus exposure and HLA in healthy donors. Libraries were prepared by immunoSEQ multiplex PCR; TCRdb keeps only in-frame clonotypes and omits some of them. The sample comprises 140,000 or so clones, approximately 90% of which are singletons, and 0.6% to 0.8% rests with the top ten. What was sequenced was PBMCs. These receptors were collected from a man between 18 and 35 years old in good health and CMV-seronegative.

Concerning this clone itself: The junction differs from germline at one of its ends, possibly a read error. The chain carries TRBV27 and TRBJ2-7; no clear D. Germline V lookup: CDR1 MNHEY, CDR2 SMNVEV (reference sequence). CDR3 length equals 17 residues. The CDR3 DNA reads TGTGCCAGCAGCTTATCCGTTCTGGCGGCCACTGCCTACGAGCAGTACTTC. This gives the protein CASSLSVLAATAYEQYF.

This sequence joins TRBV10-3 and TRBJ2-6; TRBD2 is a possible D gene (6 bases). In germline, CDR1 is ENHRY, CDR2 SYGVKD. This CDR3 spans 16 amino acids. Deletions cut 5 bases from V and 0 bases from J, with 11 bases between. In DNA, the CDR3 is TGTGCCATCAGTCCGGGACTGGGCTCTGGGGCCAACGTCCTGACTTTC. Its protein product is CAISPGLGSGANVLTF.